This T cell receptor (beta chain) was profiled in a study of blood T cell repertoires in COVID-19 (TCRdb year 2020). About the full investigation: Collaborator samples came from the United States, Italy and Spain and covered acute and convalescent phases of COVID-19. A freely available public database, intended as a resource for researchers studying the immune response to SARS-CoV-2, is where the repertoires were released. A de-identified subject ID, COVID-19 status, age in years and sex were almost always included in the sample metadata. Subjects who had been exposed to COVID-19, were actively infected with it, or had recovered from it provided the deeply sampled blood TCRbeta repertoires that made up the dataset. The material from the prospective study consisted of cDNA or gDNA derived from T cells, B-cell-depleted T cells, or PBMCs. Where HLA class I and class II types were available, the types were taken from metadata supplied by the sample provider, not from assay-based typing. The samples were drawn from the first 160 participants of the ongoing ImmuneRACE study and from over 950 subjects provided by 6 global collaborators. What the study reported, not specific to this receptor: The amount of clinical and demographic metadata varied by source and participant and was provided uncurated.

Collaborating institutions collected whole blood in K2EDTA tubes following their own protocols. For TCRbeta analysis, collaborators shipped samples in one of three forms: frozen whole blood, isolated PBMCs, or DNA extracted from either of those sample types. TCRbeta CDR3 regions were amplified from genomic DNA using the immunoSEQ Assay, a bias-controlled multiplex PCR. From the authors' description of their analysis: Nucleated cell counts per sample were estimated from amplification of reference gene primers within the assay. To quantify the absolute abundance of each unique TCRbeta CDR3 rearrangement, sequence reads were collapsed and filtered. Productive Simpson clonality was computed per sample as the square root of Simpson's diversity index over productive rearrangements. TCRdb stores this immuneACCESS table with in-frame sequences only. Part of the clones is absent; in the studies checked, under half of the shortfall reflects unresolved V genes, and no reason is known for the rest. The D gene and trimming were derived from the DNA, and the V and J assignments and clone size from that table. A total of about 160,000 clones appear in this sample, around four fifths of them only once. The ten largest clones add up to 2.2% of the sample.

V was cut back by 6 bases and J by 0 bases, leaving a gap of 15 bases between them. According to the germline V gene, CDR1 reads SNHLY and CDR2 reads FYNNEI. Spanning cysteine to phenylalanine, the CDR3 consists of 15 amino acids. Here the CDR3 DNA is all that survives: 45 bases in frame from base 1. As concerns this clone: Its antigen specificity is not known. No clone much larger than this one lies a single base away; base qualities are absent.

The V gene is TRBV2 and the J gene is TRBJ2-7; TRBD1 is a weak D gene call, 6 bases matching. The receptor was derived from a man between 65 and 85 years old with acute or convalescent COVID-19. Input material: peripheral blood. The nucleotide sequence is given as TGTGCCAGCAGGGCGACAGGTATCCTCTCCTACGAGCAGTACTTC. Translated, it reads CASRATGILSYEQYF. With the rest looked up from the reference TRBV2 and TRBJ2-7 genes rather than sequenced, the full variable domain is EPEVTQTPSHQVTQMGQEVILRCVPISNHLYFYWYRQILGQKVEFLVSFYNNEISEKSEIFDDQFSVERPDGSNFTLKIRSTKLEDSAMYFCASRATGILSYEQYFGPGTRLTVT.